These T cell receptor beta chains were read from a single sample in a study of PD-1 blockade in classical Hodgkin lymphoma. Sequencing was performed with immunoSEQ multiplex PCR; in TCRdb, only in-frame clones are kept and a portion is missing. The data show nearly 55,000 clones, more than 65% seen once. Sample: peripheral blood mononuclear cells (PBMCs), taken at baseline. These receptors all stem from a human donor with classical Hodgkin lymphoma. The CDR3 runs from the conserved cysteine through the conserved F or W. Each record gives: clone size, D gene, V gene, J gene, CDR3 protein, CDR3 DNA. D genes are given only for firm matches. The size field is filled for only some rows; it gives once, few, many or a size class.

abundance: -; d_gene: TRBD1; v_gene: TRBV18; j_gene: TRBJ2-3; CDR3aa: CASSPLQGLGTDTQYF; CDR3nt: TGTGCCAGCTCACCTCTACAGGGGTTGGGCACAGATACGCAGTATTTT
abundance: -; d_gene: TRBD1; v_gene: TRBV6-4; j_gene: TRBJ2-2; CDR3aa: CASRPGGETGELFF; CDR3nt: TGTGCCAGCCGGCCAGGGGGCGAAACCGGGGAGCTGTTTTTT
abundance: -; d_gene: -; v_gene: TRBV19; j_gene: TRBJ1-1; CDR3aa: CASSIEKRSEAFF; CDR3nt: TGTGCCAGTAGTATAGAGAAGAGGAGTGAAGCTTTCTTT
abundance: few; d_gene: TRBD1; v_gene: TRBV27; j_gene: TRBJ1-4; CDR3aa: CASSSQGARINEKLFF; CDR3nt: TGTGCCAGCAGTTCCCAGGGGGCGCGAATTAATGAAAAACTGTTTTTT
abundance: -; d_gene: TRBD1; v_gene: TRBV28; j_gene: TRBJ1-2; CDR3aa: CASQPGGEGPYGYTF; CDR3nt: TGTGCCAGCCAGCCAGGGGGCGAGGGACCCTATGGCTACACCTTC
abundance: -; d_gene: TRBD2; v_gene: TRBV29-1; j_gene: TRBJ2-7; CDR3aa: CSASGLAGVEQYF; CDR3nt: TGCAGCGCAAGCGGACTAGCGGGAGTAGAGCAGTACTTC
abundance: few; d_gene: -; v_gene: TRBV7-2; j_gene: TRBJ2-3; CDR3aa: CASSSSDTQYF; CDR3nt: TGTGCCAGCAGCTCCTCGGATACGCAGTATTTT
abundance: -; d_gene: -; v_gene: TRBV19; j_gene: TRBJ1-1; CDR3aa: CASEQGVNTEAFF; CDR3nt: TGTGCCAGTGAACAGGGAGTGAACACTGAAGCTTTCTTT
abundance: -; d_gene: -; v_gene: TRBV7-2; j_gene: TRBJ1-5; CDR3aa: CASSLVLGYQPQHF; CDR3nt: TGTGCCAGCAGCTTAGTCTTAGGGTATCAGCCCCAGCATTTT
abundance: -; d_gene: -; v_gene: TRBV5-1; j_gene: TRBJ2-3; CDR3aa: CASSFIGFSEPSTDTQYF; CDR3nt: TGCGCCAGCAGCTTCATAGGATTCTCGGAACCTAGCACAGATACGCAGTATTTT
abundance: -; d_gene: -; v_gene: TRBV6-1; j_gene: TRBJ1-2; CDR3aa: CASTQGAGPDYGYTF; CDR3nt: TGTGCCAGCACCCAAGGGGCAGGCCCGGACTATGGCTACACCTTC
abundance: -; d_gene: TRBD2; v_gene: TRBV5-1; j_gene: TRBJ2-5; CDR3aa: CASSRLSAGGSETQYF; CDR3nt: TGCGCCAGCAGTCGCTTGTCAGCGGGAGGATCAGAGACCCAGTACTTC
abundance: -; d_gene: -; v_gene: TRBV7-9; j_gene: TRBJ2-1; CDR3aa: CASILREGDTYNEQFF; CDR3nt: TGTGCCAGCATTCTCAGGGAGGGGGACACCTACAATGAGCAGTTCTTC
abundance: once; d_gene: -; v_gene: TRBV11-2; j_gene: TRBJ2-5; CDR3aa: CASLTTQETQYF; CDR3nt: TGCGCGAGCTTGACCACTCAAGAGACCCAGTACTTC
abundance: -; d_gene: -; v_gene: TRBV10-3; j_gene: TRBJ1-2; CDR3aa: CAISESSEIGYGYTF; CDR3nt: TGTGCCATCAGTGAGTCCTCAGAGATAGGGTATGGCTACACCTTC
abundance: few; d_gene: -; v_gene: TRBV18; j_gene: TRBJ1-2; CDR3aa: CASSPPEGYGYTF; CDR3nt: TGTGCCAGCTCACCGCCGGAGGGGTACGGCTACACCTTC
abundance: -; d_gene: -; v_gene: TRBV7-2; j_gene: TRBJ2-7; CDR3aa: CASSLAPAASSYEQYF; CDR3nt: TGTGCCAGCAGCTTAGCGCCTGCGGCCAGCTCCTACGAGCAGTACTTC
abundance: -; d_gene: -; v_gene: TRBV5-6; j_gene: TRBJ1-2; CDR3aa: CASSDRAYGYTF; CDR3nt: TGTGCCAGCAGCGACAGAGCCTATGGCTACACCTTC
abundance: -; d_gene: TRBD1; v_gene: TRBV7-2; j_gene: TRBJ1-5; CDR3aa: CASSLRQGLHQPQHF; CDR3nt: TGTGCCAGCAGCCTCCGACAGGGTCTACATCAGCCCCAGCATTTT
abundance: -; d_gene: -; v_gene: TRBV10-3; j_gene: TRBJ2-2; CDR3aa: CAISEVGTVVGELFF; CDR3nt: TGTGCCATCAGTGAAGTCGGAACCGTCGTAGGGGAGCTGTTTTTT
abundance: -; d_gene: TRBD1; v_gene: TRBV7-2; j_gene: TRBJ2-2; CDR3aa: CASSSTGGAIGELFF; CDR3nt: TGTGCCAGCAGCTCTACAGGGGGCGCGATCGGGGAGCTGTTTTTT
abundance: -; d_gene: TRBD1; v_gene: TRBV7-8; j_gene: TRBJ1-4; CDR3aa: CASSSLTGGNEKLFF; CDR3nt: TGTGCCAGCAGCTCCCTGACAGGGGGGAATGAAAAACTGTTTTTT
abundance: -; d_gene: -; v_gene: TRBV5-4; j_gene: TRBJ1-1; CDR3aa: CASRPSRARGTEAFF; CDR3nt: TGTGCCAGCAGACCGTCTAGGGCCAGAGGCACTGAAGCTTTCTTT
abundance: -; d_gene: TRBD1; v_gene: TRBV30; j_gene: TRBJ2-5; CDR3aa: CAWSSGAGGFPETQYF; CDR3nt: TGTGCCTGGAGTTCAGGGGCAGGGGGATTCCCAGAGACCCAGTACTTC
abundance: -; d_gene: -; v_gene: TRBV5-6; j_gene: TRBJ1-4; CDR3aa: CASSTDKSDEKLFF; CDR3nt: TGTGCCAGCAGCACCGACAAGTCTGATGAAAAACTGTTTTTT
abundance: -; d_gene: TRBD2; v_gene: TRBV4-1; j_gene: TRBJ2-3; CDR3aa: CASSQQISSGRETDTQYF; CDR3nt: TGCGCCAGCAGCCAACAAATTTCTAGCGGGAGGGAGACAGATACGCAGTATTTT
abundance: -; d_gene: TRBD1; v_gene: TRBV4-1; j_gene: TRBJ2-4; CDR3aa: CASSQGGRGLNIQYF; CDR3nt: TGCGCCAGCAGCCAAGGTGGCAGGGGGCTAAACATTCAGTACTTC